The 20 T cell receptor beta chains given below trace back to one sample, sequenced in a study of blood T cell repertoires in COVID-19. The method was immunoSEQ multiplex PCR; TCRdb's version includes in-frame clones alone and lacks a portion of them. Of roughly 150,000 clones listed, more than 65% are singletons. Material: PBMCs or T cells enriched from blood (not recorded which). These receptors all stem from a man aged 60-69 years who had recovered from COVID-19.

This rearrangement joins TRBV15 to TRBJ2-2; 8 bases map to TRBD2. The CDR3 runs to 14 residues. J lost 3 bases, V lost 7 bases, and 4 bases had no gene match. Germline V gene lookup returns CDR1 LNHNV and CDR2 YYDKDF (reference sequence). The CDR3 bases are TGTGCCACCACCCGAGCGGGAGACACCGGGGAGCTGTTTTTT. This translates into CATTRAGDTGELFF.

The V gene is TRBV2, the J gene TRBJ2-5, with 8 bases identical to TRBD2. Looked up from germline, CDR1 is SNHLY and CDR2 is FYNNEI. This CDR3 spans 14 amino acids. V trimming: 7 bases; J trimming: 1 base; junction bases outside the gene matches: 5. The CDR3 DNA sequence: TGTGCCAGCACCCGGACTAGCTCCCAAGAGACCCAGTACTTC. Its translation is CASTRTSSQETQYF.

The gene calls are TRBV18 and TRBJ2-2, with 9 bases aligning to TRBD1. Losses at the gene ends were 0 bases for V and 4 bases for J; bases not matched to a gene: 6. This CDR3 comprises 17 residues. Germline CDR1 KGHSH, CDR2 LQKENI. CDR3 DNA: TGTGCCAGCTCACCACCGGGGGGACAGGGATCCACCGGGGAGCTGTTTTTT. Translated, it gives CASSPPGGQGSTGELFF.

The chain joins TRBV30 to TRBJ1-5; no firm D call. CDR1 and CDR2 from the germline V gene are GTSNPN and SVGIG (reference sequence). The CDR3 is 13 residues long. Trimming pared 2 bases from V and 6 bases from J, leaving 11 bases between. The CDR3 sequence: CAWSFGEVQPQHF. The CDR3 coding sequence is TGTGCCTGGAGTTTTGGGGAGGTTCAGCCCCAGCATTTT.

The chain is built from TRBV5-1 and TRBJ1-1; the match to TRBD1 covers 8 bases. Germline values: CDR1 SGHRS, CDR2 YFSETQ. The length of the CDR3 is 13 residues. V lost 4 bases, J lost 4 bases, and 3 bases stayed unmatched. The CDR3 coding sequence is TGCGCCAGCAGCACGGGACAGGCCACTGAAGCTTTCTTT. Translation gives CASSTGQATEAFF.

This chain connects TRBV5-5 to TRBJ2-5; no firm D call. Germline V lookup: CDR1 SGHKS, CDR2 YYEKEE (reference sequence). The germline V and J ends were trimmed by 0 bases and 5 bases, with 11 bases remaining between them. This CDR3 spans 14 amino acids. The CDR3 nucleotides are TGTGCCAGCAGCTTGGACATGCAGGTGGAGACCCAGTACTTC. Protein product: CASSLDMQVETQYF.

This clone was seen once. The chain has TRBV7-3 and TRBJ2-2; weak D call: TRBD1 (5 bases). Germline V lookup: CDR1 SGHTA, CDR2 FQGTGA. Trimming cost V 6 bases and J 2 bases, with 16 bases left between them. The CDR3 has 16 amino acids. The CDR3: CASSPKMTVNTGELFF. DNA of the CDR3: TGTGCCAGCAGTCCGAAAATGACAGTAAACACCGGGGAGCTGTTTTTT.

This clone has more than one count but fewer than ten. The chain couples TRBV28 to TRBJ2-2, with no clear D. V lost 5 bases and J lost 3, with 10 bases in between. The CDR3 length is 14 residues. Germline CDR1 is MDHEN and CDR2 is SYDVKM. CDR3 amino acids: CASSTIDYTGELFF. The CDR3 region has the DNA TGTGCCAGCAGTACCATAGATTACACCGGGGAGCTGTTTTTT. Full variable domain (outside the CDR3, taken from reference TRBV28 and TRBJ2-2): DVKVTQSSRYLVKRTGEKVFLECVQDMDHENMFWYRQDPGLGLRLIYFSYDVKMKEKGDIPEGYSVSREKKERFSLILESASTNQTSMYLCASSTIDYTGELFFGEGSRLTVL.

The CDR3 sequence is CASSLGRDRVLGYTF. The CDR3 nucleotides read TGTGCCAGCAGCTTAGGCCGGGACAGGGTGCTTGGCTACACCTTC. This chain uses TRBV7-2 with TRBJ1-2; 9 bases are a match to TRBD1. The junction had 7 bases not matched to a gene; V was cut back by 1 base and J by 7 bases. The CDR3 runs 15 residues. The germline gives CDR1 SGHTA, CDR2 FQGNSA.

This clone has only a few counts. V gene TRBV19 combines with J gene TRBJ2-7; 8 bases are a match to TRBD1. CDR1 and CDR2 (germline): LNHDA, SQIVND (reference sequence). The CDR3 has 12 residues. V lost 6 bases to trimming and J lost 3 bases; unmatched junction nucleotides: 1. The CDR3 reads CASSTGGYEQYF. The CDR3 nucleotides are TGTGCCAGTAGCACAGGGGGCTACGAGCAGTACTTC.

The genes are TRBV5-1 and TRBJ2-3; a possible D gene is TRBD2 (6 bases). The V end was cut by 2 bases, the J end by 0 bases, with 10 bases between. This CDR3 is 15 amino acids long. The germline V gene encodes CDR1 SGHRS and CDR2 YFSETQ. CDR3 loop: CASSFNRGSTDTQYF. The CDR3 nucleotides are TGCGCCAGCAGCTTCAATCGGGGGAGCACAGATACGCAGTATTTT.

J is TRBJ2-3 and V is TRBV5-1; TRBD2 matches at 10 bases. CDR1 and CDR2 (germline): SGHRS, YFSETQ. The CDR3 is made up of 15 amino acids. The V segment lost 0 bases and the J segment 7 bases; nucleotides outside the gene matches: 5. CDR3 in DNA: TGCGCCAGCAGCTTGGTCCTAGCGGGAGAAAATACGCAGTATTTT. Translated, it gives CASSLVLAGENTQYF.

This CDR3 reads CASSVGQGAPNEQFF. CDR3 nucleotides: TGTGCCAGCAGCGTAGGTCAGGGGGCGCCGAATGAGCAGTTCTTC. This chain uses TRBV9 with TRBJ2-1; 8 positions match TRBD1. The junction had 6 bases not matched to a gene; V was cut back by 0 bases and J by 7 bases. Germline CDR1 and CDR2: SGDLS and YYNGEE. The CDR3 covers 15 residues.

J is TRBJ2-5 and V is TRBV5-8; 14 nucleotides align to TRBD2. The CDR3 length is 18 residues. Germline lookup yields CDR1 SGHTS and CDR2 YDEGEE. The V and J ends lost 4 bases and 0 bases, in that order; junction bases with no gene match: 8. CDR3 nucleotides: TGTGCCAGCAGCCCGGGACTAGCGGGGGACGCTAACCAAGAGACCCAGTACTTC. It yields the protein CASSPGLAGDANQETQYF.

The chain recombines TRBV29-1 with TRBJ2-7; D is perhaps TRBD2 (6 bases). Trimming cost V 4 bases and J 2 bases, with 6 bases left between them. The CDR3 covers 11 residues. The germline V gene encodes CDR1 SQVTM and CDR2 ANQGSEA. The chain's CDR3 is CSVAGAYEQYF. The CDR3 DNA follows: TGCAGCGTTGCGGGGGCCTACGAGCAGTACTTC.

The rearrangement links TRBV11-2 to TRBJ2-1, with 9 bases matching TRBD2. Germline assignment: CDR1 SGHAT and CDR2 FQNNGV. The CDR3 is 17 amino acids. The trim removed 3 bases at V and 8 bases at J, leaving 14 bases unmatched. The CDR3 here is CASSFQRAGGLGHEQFF. CDR3 nucleotides: TGTGCCAGCAGCTTTCAGAGAGCGGGGGGTCTAGGACATGAGCAGTTCTTC.

The rearrangement joins TRBV19 to TRBJ2-3; 10 nucleotides agree with TRBD1. The CDR3 runs 15 residues. The germline V gene has CDR1 LNHDA and CDR2 SQIVND (reference sequence). Trimming at V came to 5 bases and at J to 1 base, leaving 3 bases not matched to a gene. CDR3 DNA sequence: TGTGCCAGTAGTTTAGGACAGGGGGGCACAGATACGCAGTATTTT. It encodes CASSLGQGGTDTQYF.

J is TRBJ2-2 and V is TRBV21-1; the D segment call TRBD2 is taken from the table without a DNA check. TRBV21-1 counts as a pseudogene. CDR3 size: 19 residues. In nucleotides, the CDR3 is TGTGCCAGCAGCGTCCCGGGACTAGCGGGAGAAGAGCCGACCGGGGAGCTGTTTTTT. Protein product: CASSVPGLAGEEPTGELFF.

This clone has a single count. The chain combines TRBV5-1 with TRBJ2-5, with 14 nucleotides matching TRBD2. This CDR3 spans 17 amino acids. Germline trimming cut 5 bases from V and 5 bases from J; bases unmatched to any gene: 11. The V gene's germline CDR1 is SGHRS and CDR2 YFSETQ. The CDR3, as DNA: TGCGCCAGCAGGGGGACTAGCGGGAGCCCCCGGGTGGAGACCCAGTACTTC. Translating gives CASRGTSGSPRVETQYF.

The genes are TRBV2 and TRBJ2-5; TRBD1 matches at 7 bases. Germline CDR1 SNHLY, CDR2 FYNNEI. This CDR3 contains 12 residues. The J segment lost 2 bases and the V segment lost 10 bases, leaving 4 bases of the junction unmatched. CDR3 sequence reads: CAIPDRQETQYF. In nucleotides, the CDR3 is TGTGCCATCCCGGACAGGCAAGAGACCCAGTACTTC.